A selection of T cell receptor beta chains follows, all from one sample in a study of T cells in Graves' hyperthyroidism and ophthalmopathy. A single record per CDR3 protein comes from TCRdb applying MiXCR to the multiplex PCR reads. The data show some 300,000 distinct CDR3 sequences, 16% seen once. Sequencing was performed on blood. Receptors were obtained from a man aged 30 to 39 with Graves' hyperthyroidism. CDR3s include the opening cysteine and the closing phenylalanine or tryptophan. Fields, in order: D gene, clone size, V gene, J gene, CDR3 protein. D genes are given only for firm matches. The listing skips clone size in some rows; elsewhere it reads once, few, many or a size class.

D gene: NA; clone size: NA; V gene: TRBV28; J gene: TRBJ2-7; CDR3 protein: CASTPPTGYEQYF
D gene: NA; clone size: few; V gene: TRBV7-3; J gene: TRBJ2-7; CDR3 protein: CASSLAGQASNEQYF
D gene: TRBD1; clone size: few; V gene: TRBV19; J gene: TRBJ2-7; CDR3 protein: CASSNRGYYDEQYF
D gene: TRBD1; clone size: once; V gene: TRBV10-1; J gene: TRBJ1-1; CDR3 protein: CASGVDRGISEAFF
D gene: TRBD1; clone size: many; V gene: TRBV2; J gene: TRBJ1-4; CDR3 protein: CASSWDRGREKLFF
D gene: TRBD1; clone size: many; V gene: TRBV11-2; J gene: TRBJ2-3; CDR3 protein: CASSFRGLSDTQYF
D gene: TRBD1; clone size: few; V gene: TRBV12-5; J gene: TRBJ1-1; CDR3 protein: CASGLVGGTGQTFF
D gene: NA; clone size: NA; V gene: TRBV11-1; J gene: TRBJ2-7; CDR3 protein: CASSLGRGGNEQYF
D gene: NA; clone size: many; V gene: TRBV6-2/TRBV6-3; J gene: TRBJ1-2; CDR3 protein: CASSYRKREGYTF
D gene: NA; clone size: NA; V gene: TRBV3-1; J gene: TRBJ2-7; CDR3 protein: CASSQDYREQYF
D gene: TRBD2; clone size: many; V gene: TRBV24-1; J gene: TRBJ2-1; CDR3 protein: CATTTLGGENEQFF
D gene: TRBD1; clone size: NA; V gene: TRBV11-3; J gene: TRBJ2-2; CDR3 protein: CASSPGQGDTGELFF
D gene: NA; clone size: many; V gene: TRBV24-1; J gene: TRBJ1-2; CDR3 protein: CATSDSGRGNGYTF
D gene: TRBD1; clone size: many; V gene: TRBV10-3; J gene: TRBJ1-4; CDR3 protein: CATGQGSEKLFF
D gene: NA; clone size: many; V gene: TRBV12-3/TRBV12-4; J gene: TRBJ2-7; CDR3 protein: CASSRSDTYEQYF
D gene: NA; clone size: few; V gene: TRBV6-1; J gene: TRBJ2-1; CDR3 protein: CASSRIRGPRGEQFF
D gene: NA; clone size: many; V gene: TRBV7-2; J gene: TRBJ1-2; CDR3 protein: CASSPPRGRYGYTF
D gene: NA; clone size: many; V gene: TRBV29-1; J gene: TRBJ2-5; CDR3 protein: CSLNSGDEETQYF
D gene: NA; clone size: few; V gene: TRBV19; J gene: TRBJ2-7; CDR3 protein: CASRAPFESGEQYF
D gene: TRBD1; clone size: NA; V gene: TRBV5-1; J gene: TRBJ1-1; CDR3 protein: CASSFTGGANMNTEAFF